This T cell receptor (beta chain) was sequenced during a study of T cell responses to AZD1222 COVID-19 vaccine. Note on this clone: Its antigen is not identified.

Study-wide results and caveats: The peak T cell response came first, and repertoires were sampled only after it. Baseline testing showed seropositivity in only a handful of AZD1222 recipients. Targets within unmutated variant regions were reportedly found for nearly half of spike-specific TCRs.

The junction had 11 bases not matched to a gene; V was cut back by 10 bases and J by 4 bases. Germline V gene lookup returns CDR1 SGDLS and CDR2 YYNGEE. The CDR3 has 14 residues. This table comes from immunoSEQ multiplex PCR, and its TCRdb copy is limited to in-frame clones, with some not included. The table lists 120,000 or so clones, 75% to 90% of them singletons. The sequence was obtained from an adult in good health. Sequencing used peripheral blood, obtained on day 0 of AZD1222 vaccination. This chain connects TRBV9 to TRBJ2-7; 10 nucleotides line up with TRBD2. CDR3 loop: CAPRGVSGRYEQYF. Written as DNA, the CDR3 is TGTGCCCCCAGGGGAGTTAGCGGGAGGTACGAGCAGTACTTC.